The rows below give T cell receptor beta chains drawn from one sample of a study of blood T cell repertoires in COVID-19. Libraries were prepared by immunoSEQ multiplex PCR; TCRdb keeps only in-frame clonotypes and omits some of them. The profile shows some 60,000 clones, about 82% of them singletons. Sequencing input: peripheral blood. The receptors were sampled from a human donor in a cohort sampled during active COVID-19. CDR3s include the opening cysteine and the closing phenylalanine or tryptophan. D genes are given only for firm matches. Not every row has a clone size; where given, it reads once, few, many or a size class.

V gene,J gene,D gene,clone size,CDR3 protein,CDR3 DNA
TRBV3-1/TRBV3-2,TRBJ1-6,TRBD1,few,CASSQLTGGNSPLHF,TGTGCCAGCAGCCAACTTACAGGGGGTAATTCACCCCTCCACTTT
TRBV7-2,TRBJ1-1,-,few,CASSFQNTEAFF,TGTGCCAGCAGCTTTCAGAACACTGAAGCTTTCTTT
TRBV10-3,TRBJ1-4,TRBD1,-,CAISERTGTEKLFF,TGTGCCATCAGCGAAAGGACAGGGACCGAAAAACTGTTTTTT
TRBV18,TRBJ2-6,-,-,CASSNRGEGANVLTF,TGTGCCAGCTCTAACCGGGGAGAAGGGGCCAACGTCCTGACTTTC
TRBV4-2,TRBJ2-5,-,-,CASSHPFRRIQPNYQETQYF,TGTGCCAGCAGCCACCCCTTCAGAAGAATCCAACCGAACTATCAAGAGACCCAGTACTTC
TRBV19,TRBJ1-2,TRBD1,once,CASSMGGRGPYGYTF,TGTGCCAGTAGTATGGGGGGCAGGGGGCCTTACGGCTACACCTTC
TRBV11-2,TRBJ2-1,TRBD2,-,CASSFSPGLAGDNEQFF,TGTGCCAGCAGCTTCAGCCCGGGACTAGCGGGGGACAATGAGCAGTTCTTC
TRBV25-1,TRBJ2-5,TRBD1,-,CASSEGDRGQETQYF,TGTGCCAGCAGTGAAGGCGACAGGGGGCAAGAGACCCAGTACTTC
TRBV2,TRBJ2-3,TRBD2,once,CASSAGRSPTDTQYF,TGTGCCAGCAGTGCCGGGAGGAGCCCCACAGATACGCAGTATTTT
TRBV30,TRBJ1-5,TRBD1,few,CAWSPGQVLSNQPQHF,TGTGCCTGGAGTCCGGGACAGGTACTTAGCAATCAGCCCCAGCATTTT
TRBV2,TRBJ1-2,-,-,CASRSIGGYTF,TGTGCCAGCAGAAGTATCGGGGGCTACACCTTC
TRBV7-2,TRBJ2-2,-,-,CASSPIAGELFF,TGTGCCAGCAGCCCAATAGCCGGGGAGCTGTTTTTT
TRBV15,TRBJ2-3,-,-,CATSIQGHRDTQYF,TGTGCCACCAGCATCCAGGGGCACCGGGATACGCAGTATTTT
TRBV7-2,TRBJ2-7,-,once,CASSLSKGWSEQYF,TGTGCCAGCAGCTTAAGTAAGGGGTGGTCCGAGCAGTACTTC
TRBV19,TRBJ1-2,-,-,CASSPIHGTIFNYGYTF,TGTGCCAGTAGTCCAATACACGGGACAATTTTTAACTATGGCTACACCTTC
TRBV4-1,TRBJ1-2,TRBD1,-,CASSQSEGAGEGYTF,TGCGCCAGCAGCCAGTCCGAGGGGGCAGGGGAAGGCTACACCTTC
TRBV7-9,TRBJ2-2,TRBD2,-,CASSLVGAGGLTGELFF,TGTGCCAGCAGCTTAGTCGGCGCGGGGGGGCTTACCGGGGAGCTGTTTTTT
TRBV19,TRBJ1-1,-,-,CASSPGHVNTEAFF,TGTGCCAGTAGCCCGGGACATGTGAACACTGAAGCTTTCTTT
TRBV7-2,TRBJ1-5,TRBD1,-,CASSSGQGSNQPQHF,TGTGCCAGCAGCTCCGGACAGGGCTCCAATCAGCCCCAGCATTTT
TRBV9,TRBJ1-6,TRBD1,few,CASRQGAGHNSPLHF,TGTGCCAGCAGGCAGGGGGCTGGGCATAATTCACCCCTCCACTTT
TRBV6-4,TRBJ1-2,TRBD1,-,CASTLQPGQGYGYTF,TGTGCCAGCACTCTTCAGCCTGGACAGGGTTATGGCTACACCTTC
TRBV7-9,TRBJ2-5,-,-,CASSLVFRQETQYF,TGTGCCAGCAGCTTAGTGTTCAGGCAAGAGACCCAGTACTTC
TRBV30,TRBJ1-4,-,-,CAWSKGPVNEKLFF,TGTGCCTGGAGCAAGGGGCCGGTTAATGAAAAACTGTTTTTT
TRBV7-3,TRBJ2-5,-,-,CASSEQGETQYF,TGTGCCAGCAGCGAGCAGGGAGAGACCCAGTACTTC
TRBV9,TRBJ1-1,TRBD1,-,CASSRGGQLNTEAFF,TGTGCCAGCAGCCGGGGGGGACAGCTAAACACTGAAGCTTTCTTT
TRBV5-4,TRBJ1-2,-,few,CASSLVSSYGYTF,TGTGCCAGCAGCTTGGTCAGTTCCTATGGCTACACCTTC
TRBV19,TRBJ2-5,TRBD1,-,CASSIEHSGQGQETQYF,TGTGCCAGTAGTATAGAACATTCGGGACAGGGCCAAGAGACCCAGTACTTC
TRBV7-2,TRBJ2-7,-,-,CASSLIPHRDEQYF,TGTGCCAGCAGCTTAATCCCACACAGGGACGAGCAGTACTTC
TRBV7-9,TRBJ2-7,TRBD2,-,CASSLREDEQYF,TGTGCCAGCAGCTTGCGGGAGGACGAGCAGTACTTC
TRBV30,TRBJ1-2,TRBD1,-,CAWVRGERGYTF,TGTGCCTGGGTCAGGGGGGAGAGAGGCTACACCTTC
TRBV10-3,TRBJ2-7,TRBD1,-,CAISESTGDEQYF,TGTGCCATCAGTGAATCGACAGGGGACGAGCAGTACTTC
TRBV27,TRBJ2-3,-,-,CASSWQRVGDTQYF,TGTGCCAGCAGTTGGCAGCGGGTTGGAGATACGCAGTATTTT
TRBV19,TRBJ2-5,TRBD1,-,CASSRQGLGETQYF,TGTGCCAGTAGTCGACAGGGGCTCGGAGAGACCCAGTACTTC
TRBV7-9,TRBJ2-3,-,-,CASSFGGGTDTQYF,TGTGCCAGCAGCTTCGGCGGGGGCACAGATACGCAGTATTTT
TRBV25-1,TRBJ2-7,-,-,CASSERANRVQYF,TGTGCCAGCAGTGAAAGGGCCAACAGGGTGCAGTACTTC
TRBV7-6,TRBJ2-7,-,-,CASSFDSGYEQYF,TGTGCCAGCAGCTTTGACAGTGGCTACGAGCAGTACTTC
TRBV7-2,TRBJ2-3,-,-,CASSLPQLPNLYF,TGTGCCAGCAGCTTACCCCAACTCCCAAACCTGTATTTT
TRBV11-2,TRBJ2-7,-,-,CASSLGLPRVYEQYF,TGTGCCAGCAGCTTAGGGTTACCCCGGGTCTACGAGCAGTACTTC
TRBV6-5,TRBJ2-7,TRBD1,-,CASRTWDRAGEQYF,TGTGCCAGCAGAACCTGGGACAGGGCGGGGGAGCAGTACTTC
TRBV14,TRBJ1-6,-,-,CASSQGRDNNSPLHF,TGTGCCAGCAGCCAAGGTCGGGACAACAATTCACCCCTCCACTTT
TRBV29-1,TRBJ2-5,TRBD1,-,CSVTGGPQETQYF,TGCAGCGTTACAGGGGGGCCCCAAGAGACCCAGTACTTC
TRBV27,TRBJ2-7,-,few,CASSSTPGINEQYF,TGTGCCAGCAGTTCGACTCCAGGGATCAACGAGCAGTACTTC
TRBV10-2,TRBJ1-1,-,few,CASSWSGAGEAFF,TGCGCCAGCAGTTGGTCAGGGGCCGGTGAAGCTTTCTTT
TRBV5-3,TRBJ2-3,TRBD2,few,CARTAGGQMEDTQYF,TGTGCCAGAACGGCGGGGGGGCAAATGGAGGATACGCAGTATTTT
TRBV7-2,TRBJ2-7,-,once,CASSLDGHSYEQYF,TGTGCCAGCAGCTTAGATGGCCATTCCTACGAGCAGTACTTC
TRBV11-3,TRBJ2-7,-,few,CASSLGPTSYEQYF,TGTGCCAGCAGCTTAGGCCCCACTAGCTACGAGCAGTACTTC
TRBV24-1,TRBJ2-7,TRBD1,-,CATRPGTGREQYF,TGTGCCACCAGGCCGGGGACAGGGCGGGAGCAGTACTTC
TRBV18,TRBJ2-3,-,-,CASSPEDTQYF,TGTGCCAGCTCACCAGAGGATACGCAGTATTTT